The clone carrying this T cell receptor beta chain was observed a handful of times. Antigen: not known. This sample was taken from a study of CD8 T cells in ankylosing spondylitis. TCRdb reprocessed the 5' RACE reads with MiXCR, giving one entry per CDR3 protein. The top ten hold 25% to 40% of the sample, which has 100,000 to 150,000 distinct CDR3 sequences, over 15% seen once. The CDR3 runs 15 residues. The germline V and J ends were trimmed by 3 bases and 4 bases, with 16 bases remaining between them. General observations from the study: Ankylosing spondylitis blood appeared to carry a characteristic TCR beta motif of roughly 8 highly homologous variants.

This receptor was identified in a male donor with ankylosing spondylitis. J is TRBJ2-7 and V is TRBV12-3 or TRBV12-4; D may be TRBD1 (6 bases). Sequencing input: blood, either unsorted or a sorted T cell fraction (not recorded which). In DNA form, the CDR3 reads TGTGCCAGCAGTTTTCCGACAGGCGTTAATTACGAGCAGTACTTC. Protein sequence: CASSFPTGVNYEQYF.